This T cell receptor (beta chain) derives from a study of beta chain features in type 1 diabetes. This clone occurred a few times. The antigen remains undetermined. CDR1 is LNHNV, CDR2 YYDKDF, per germline (reference sequence). The germline V and J ends were trimmed by 0 bases and 1 base, with 6 bases remaining between them. This CDR3 has 14 residues. Study observations and caveats: The naive, central memory and Treg TCRB repertoires of patients appeared to be more similar to one another than those of healthy donors. Sequencing of cDNA might inflate the share of cells that strongly express TCR. The VDJ junctions of type 1 diabetes patients carried fewer insertions and more deletions.

Of the isolated RNA, all was reverse transcribed, and so the sequenced material was expressed TCRB transcripts. Method: immunoSEQ multiplex PCR; TCRdb's copy keeps in-frame clones and lacks some. The sample includes some 400,000 clones, less than 15% seen only once; the top ten take roughly 0.019%. The receptor was derived from a young woman in good health. Sequencing input: naive CD4+ T cells from blood. The chain carries TRBV15 and TRBJ1-1; D not certain. Written as DNA, the CDR3 is TGTGCCACCAGCAGAGATACCAGGAACACTGAAGCTTTCTTT. Its translation: CATSRDTRNTEAFF. Together with reference TRBV15 and TRBJ1-1, the CDR3 gives the full variable domain: DAMVIQNPRYQVTQFGKPVTLSCSQTLNHNVMYWYQQKSSQAPKLLFHYYDKDFNNEADTPDNFQSRRPNTSFCFLDIRSPGLGDTAMYLCATSRDTRNTEAFFGQGTRLTVV.